Sequencing of this T cell receptor (beta chain) was carried out in a study of regulatory T cells in long-lasting Graves disease. Time point defined: newly diagnosed GD, antithyroid drugs for less than 3 months. Preparation of the TCR library used RNA extracted from PBMCs. An endocrinology unit in Xi'an, China, supplied the patients. This clonotype was counted many times. Germline CDR1 reads MDHEN; CDR2 reads SYDVKM. This CDR3 region has 15 residues. V was clipped by 6 bases and J by 7 bases; unmatched bases: 10. iRepertoire HTBI primers and Arm-PCR of CDR3 regions built TCR beta libraries. TCRdb re-analysed the multiplex PCR reads in MiXCR, keeping a single row per CDR3 protein. Here the sample spans over 350,000 distinct CDR3 sequences, around 13% being singletons. This sample also appeared in a second study, on T cells in Graves' hyperthyroidism and ophthalmopathy.

This TCR came from a woman in her 50s with Graves disease. The chain uses TRBV28 and TRBJ2-1; 9 bases line up with TRBD1. This specimen consisted of peripheral blood mononuclear cells (PBMCs), obtained at new diagnosis, from a patient treated with antithyroid drugs. The CDR3: CASSPQGASRNEQFF. The CDR3, as DNA: TGTGCCAGCAGCCCACAGGGGGCTTCTCGGAATGAGCAGTTCTTC.